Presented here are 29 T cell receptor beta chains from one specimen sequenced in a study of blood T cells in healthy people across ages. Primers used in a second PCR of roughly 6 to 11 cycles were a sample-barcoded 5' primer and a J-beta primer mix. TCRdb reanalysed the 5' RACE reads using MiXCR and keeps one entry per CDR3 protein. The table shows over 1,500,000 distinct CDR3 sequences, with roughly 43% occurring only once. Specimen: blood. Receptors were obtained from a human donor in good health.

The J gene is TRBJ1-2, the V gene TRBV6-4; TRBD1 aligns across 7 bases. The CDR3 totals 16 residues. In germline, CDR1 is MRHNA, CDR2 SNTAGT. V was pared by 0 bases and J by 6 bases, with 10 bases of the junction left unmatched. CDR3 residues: CASSDSFRGVLNGYTF. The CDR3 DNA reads TGTGCCAGCAGTGACTCGTTCAGGGGGGTCCTGAATGGCTACACCTTC.

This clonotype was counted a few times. In nucleotides, the CDR3 is TGTGCCAGCAGCCAAGCGGACAGGGGATTCCCAGATACGCAGTATTTT. It codes for CASSQADRGFPDTQYF. V is TRBV3-1 and J is TRBJ2-3; 9 bases fit TRBD1. This CDR3 comprises 16 residues. The ends lost 1 base at V and 4 bases at J; junction bases unmatched: 6. Germline CDR1 and CDR2: LGHDT and YNNKEL (reference sequence).

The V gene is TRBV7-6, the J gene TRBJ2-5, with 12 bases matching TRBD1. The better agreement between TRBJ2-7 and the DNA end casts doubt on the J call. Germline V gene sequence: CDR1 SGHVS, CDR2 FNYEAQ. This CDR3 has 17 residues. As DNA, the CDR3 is TGTGCCAGCAGCCTATACGGGCCGGGACAGGGGGCGTCCGAGCAGTACTTC. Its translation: CASSLYGPGQGASEQYF.

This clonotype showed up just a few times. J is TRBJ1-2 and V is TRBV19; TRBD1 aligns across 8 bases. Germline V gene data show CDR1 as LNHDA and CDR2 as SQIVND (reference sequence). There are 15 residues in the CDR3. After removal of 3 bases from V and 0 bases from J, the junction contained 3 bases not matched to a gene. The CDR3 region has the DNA TGTGCCAGTAGTATGAGGGACAGGTCTAACTATGGCTACACCTTC. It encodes CASSMRDRSNYGYTF.

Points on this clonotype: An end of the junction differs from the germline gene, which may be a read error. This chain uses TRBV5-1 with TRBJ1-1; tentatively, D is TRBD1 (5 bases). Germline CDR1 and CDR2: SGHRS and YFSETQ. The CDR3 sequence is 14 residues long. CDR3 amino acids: CAGSSTPGGTEAFF. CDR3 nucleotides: TGCGCCGGCAGCTCCACCCCCGGGGGGACTGAAGCTTTCTTT.

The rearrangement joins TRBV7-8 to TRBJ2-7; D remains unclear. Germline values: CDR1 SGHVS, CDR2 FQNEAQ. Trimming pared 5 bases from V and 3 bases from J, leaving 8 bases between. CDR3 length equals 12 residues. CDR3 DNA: TGTGCCAGCAGCCCTAGTCACTACGAGCAGTACTTC. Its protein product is CASSPSHYEQYF.

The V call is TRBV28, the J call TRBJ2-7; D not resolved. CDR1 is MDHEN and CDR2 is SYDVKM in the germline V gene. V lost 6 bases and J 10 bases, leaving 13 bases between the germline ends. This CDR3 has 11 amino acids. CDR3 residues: CASSQKVRQYF. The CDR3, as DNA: TGTGCCAGCAGCCAGAAAGTTCGTCAGTACTTC.

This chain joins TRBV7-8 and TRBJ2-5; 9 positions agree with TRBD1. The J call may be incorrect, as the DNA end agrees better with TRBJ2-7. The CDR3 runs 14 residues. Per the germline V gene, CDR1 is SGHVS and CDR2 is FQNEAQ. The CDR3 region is CASSFNRGPHEQYF. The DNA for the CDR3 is TGTGCCAGCAGCTTCAACAGGGGGCCCCACGAGCAGTACTTC.

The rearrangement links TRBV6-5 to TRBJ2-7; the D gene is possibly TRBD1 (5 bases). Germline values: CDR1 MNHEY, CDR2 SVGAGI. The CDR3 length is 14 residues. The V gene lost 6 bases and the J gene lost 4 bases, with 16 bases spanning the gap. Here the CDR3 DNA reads TGTGCCAGCAGAGTTTCGAGACAGAGTTACGAGCAGTACTTC. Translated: CASRVSRQSYEQYF.

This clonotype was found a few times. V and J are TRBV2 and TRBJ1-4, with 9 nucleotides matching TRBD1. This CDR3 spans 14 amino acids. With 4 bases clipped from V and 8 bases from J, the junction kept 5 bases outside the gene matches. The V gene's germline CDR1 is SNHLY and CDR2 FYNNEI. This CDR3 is CASSVRDRDEKLFF. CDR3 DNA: TGTGCCAGCAGTGTTCGGGACAGGGACGAAAAACTGTTTTTT.

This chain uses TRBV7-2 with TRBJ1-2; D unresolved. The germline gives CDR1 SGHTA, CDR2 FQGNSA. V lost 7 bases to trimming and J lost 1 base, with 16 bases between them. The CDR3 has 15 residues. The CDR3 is CASTIQNRYNYGYTF. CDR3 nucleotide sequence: TGTGCCAGCACGATCCAAAACAGATATAACTATGGCTACACCTTC. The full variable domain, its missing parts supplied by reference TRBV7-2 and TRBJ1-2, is GAGVSQSPSNKVTEKGKDVELRCDPISGHTALYWYRQSLGQGLEFLIYFQGNSAPDKSGLPSDRFSAERTGGSVSTLTIQRTQQEDSAVYLCASTIQNRYNYGYTFGSGTRLTVV.

CDR3 loop: CASSVRQGSLYEQYF. In nucleotides, the CDR3 is TGTGCCAGCAGCGTCCGACAGGGGAGTTTGTACGAGCAGTACTTC. This chain connects TRBV7-9 to TRBJ2-4; TRBD1 matches 8 bases. The DNA matches TRBJ2-7 better at its end, which makes the J call doubtful. Germline values: CDR1 SEHNR, CDR2 FQNEAQ (reference sequence). This CDR3 contains 15 residues.

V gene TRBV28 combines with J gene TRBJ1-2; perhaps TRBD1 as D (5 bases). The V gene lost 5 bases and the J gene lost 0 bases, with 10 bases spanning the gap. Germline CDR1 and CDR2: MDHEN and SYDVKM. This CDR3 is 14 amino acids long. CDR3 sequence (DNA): TGTGCCAGCAGTCGGGGGTGGGCTAACTATGGCTACACCTTC. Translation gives CASSRGWANYGYTF.

CDR3 sequence: CASSPLTSGAQYF. The CDR3 DNA reads as TGTGCCAGCAGCCCGCTGACTAGCGGCGCGCAGTATTTT. The chain recombines TRBV4-2 with TRBJ2-3; the match to TRBD2 covers 9 bases. Trimming cost V 4 bases and J 10 bases; bases outside gene matches: 6. CDR1 LGHNA and CDR2 YNFKEQ come from the germline V gene. The CDR3 extends over 13 amino acids.

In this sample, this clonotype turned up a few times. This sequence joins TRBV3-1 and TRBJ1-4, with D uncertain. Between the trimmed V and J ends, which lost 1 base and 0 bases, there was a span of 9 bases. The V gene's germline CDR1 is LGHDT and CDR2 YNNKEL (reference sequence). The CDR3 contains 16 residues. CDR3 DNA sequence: TGTGCCAGCAGCCAAGGATTTGGAGCAACTAATGAAAAACTGTTTTTT. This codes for CASSQGFGATNEKLFF.

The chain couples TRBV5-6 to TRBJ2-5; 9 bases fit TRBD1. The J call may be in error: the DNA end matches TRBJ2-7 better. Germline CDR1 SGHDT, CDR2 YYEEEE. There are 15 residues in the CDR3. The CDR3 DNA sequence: TGTGCCAGCAGCGGGTCCGGGACAGGGTCCTACGAGCAGTACTTC. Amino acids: CASSGSGTGSYEQYF.

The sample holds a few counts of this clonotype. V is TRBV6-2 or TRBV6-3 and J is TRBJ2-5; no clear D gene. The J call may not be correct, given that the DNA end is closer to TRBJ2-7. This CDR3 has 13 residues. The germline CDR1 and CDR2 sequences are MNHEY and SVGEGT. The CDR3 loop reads CASSHRALYEQYF. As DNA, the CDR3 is TGTGCCAGCAGCCACCGGGCCCTCTACGAGCAGTACTTC.

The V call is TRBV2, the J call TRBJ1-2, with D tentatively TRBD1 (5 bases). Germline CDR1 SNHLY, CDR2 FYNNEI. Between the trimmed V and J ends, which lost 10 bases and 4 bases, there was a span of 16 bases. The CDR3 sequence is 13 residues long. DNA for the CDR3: TGTGCCACAGGGAACTCTGGTCCCTATGGCTACACCTTC. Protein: CATGNSGPYGYTF.

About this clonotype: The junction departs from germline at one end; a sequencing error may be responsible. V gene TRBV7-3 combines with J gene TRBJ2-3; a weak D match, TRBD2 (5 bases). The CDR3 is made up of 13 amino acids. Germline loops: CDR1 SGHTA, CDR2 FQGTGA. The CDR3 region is CTSSGTGLDTQYF. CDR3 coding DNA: TGTACCAGCAGCGGAACCGGTTTAGATACGCAGTATTTT.

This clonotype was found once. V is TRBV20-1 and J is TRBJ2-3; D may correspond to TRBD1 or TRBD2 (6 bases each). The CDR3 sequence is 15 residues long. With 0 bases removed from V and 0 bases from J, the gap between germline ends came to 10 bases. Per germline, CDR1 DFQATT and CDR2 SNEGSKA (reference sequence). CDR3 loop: CSARDGGPSTDTQYF. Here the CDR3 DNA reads TGCAGTGCTAGAGATGGGGGGCCGAGCACAGATACGCAGTATTTT.

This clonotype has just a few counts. CDR3 sequence: CSVEGQEFNYGYTF. The CDR3 nucleotides read TGCAGCGTTGAAGGCCAGGAATTTAACTATGGCTACACCTTC. This rearrangement joins TRBV29-1 to TRBJ1-2; D ambiguous. The CDR3 runs 14 residues. The germline CDR1 and CDR2 sequences are SQVTM and ANQGSEA. V lost 1 base to trimming and J lost 1 base, with 10 bases between them.

CDR3 residues: CASSRWNQNTEAFF. CDR3 DNA sequence: TGTGCCAGCAGTCGGTGGAACCAGAACACTGAAGCTTTCTTT. The V call is TRBV2, the J call TRBJ1-1; no firm D call. V was pared by 5 bases and J by 1 base, with 11 bases between. CDR1 is SNHLY, CDR2 FYNNEI, per germline. The CDR3 has 14 residues.

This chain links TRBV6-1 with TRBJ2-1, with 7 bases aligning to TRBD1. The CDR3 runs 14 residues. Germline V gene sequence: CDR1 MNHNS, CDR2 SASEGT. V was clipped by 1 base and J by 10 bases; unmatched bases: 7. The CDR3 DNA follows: TGTGCCAGCAGTGAAGGGACAGGCTACTACGAGCAGTTCTTC. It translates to CASSEGTGYYEQFF.

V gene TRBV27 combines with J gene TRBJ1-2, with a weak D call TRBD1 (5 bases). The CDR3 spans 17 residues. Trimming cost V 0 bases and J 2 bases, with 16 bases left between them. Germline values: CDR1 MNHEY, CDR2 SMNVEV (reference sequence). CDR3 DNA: TGTGCCAGCAGTTTATCGATCGGGGCAATCCCAAACTATGGCTACACCTTC. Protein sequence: CASSLSIGAIPNYGYTF.

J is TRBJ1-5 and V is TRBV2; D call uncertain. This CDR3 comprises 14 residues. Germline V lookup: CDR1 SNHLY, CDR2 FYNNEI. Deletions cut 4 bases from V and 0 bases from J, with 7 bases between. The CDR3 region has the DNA TGTGCCAGCAGTGTTGCTTTTAGCAATCAGCCCCAGCATTTT. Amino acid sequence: CASSVAFSNQPQHF.

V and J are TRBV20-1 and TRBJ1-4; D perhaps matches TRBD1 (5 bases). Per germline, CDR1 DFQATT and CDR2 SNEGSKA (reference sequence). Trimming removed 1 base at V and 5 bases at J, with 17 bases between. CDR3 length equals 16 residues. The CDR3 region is CSARVALTDPNEKLFF. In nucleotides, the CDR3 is TGCAGTGCTAGAGTGGCCCTGACAGACCCAAATGAAAAACTGTTTTTT.

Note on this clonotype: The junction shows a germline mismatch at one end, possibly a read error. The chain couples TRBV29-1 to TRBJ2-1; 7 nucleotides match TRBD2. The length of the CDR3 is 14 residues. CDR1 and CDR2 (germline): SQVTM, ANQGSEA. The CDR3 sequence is CSVEPSGNYDEQFF. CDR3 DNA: TGCAGCGTTGAACCTAGCGGAAACTACGATGAGCAGTTCTTC.

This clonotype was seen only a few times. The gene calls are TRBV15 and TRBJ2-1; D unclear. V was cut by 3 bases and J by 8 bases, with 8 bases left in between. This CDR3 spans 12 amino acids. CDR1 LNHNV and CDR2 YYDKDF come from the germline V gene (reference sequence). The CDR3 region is CATSSSHDEQFF. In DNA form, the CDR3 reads TGTGCCACCAGCAGCAGCCACGATGAGCAGTTCTTC.

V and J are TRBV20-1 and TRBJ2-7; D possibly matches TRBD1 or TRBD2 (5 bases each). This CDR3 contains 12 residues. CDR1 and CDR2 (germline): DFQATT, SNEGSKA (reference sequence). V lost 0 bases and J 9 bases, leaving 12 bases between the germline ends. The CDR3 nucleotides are TGCAGTGCTAGAGATCGGGGCTCCGGGCAGTACTTC. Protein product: CSARDRGSGQYF.